The rows below give T cell receptor beta chains drawn from one sample of a study of blood T cell repertoires in COVID-19. TCRdb's table, derived via immunoSEQ multiplex PCR, lists solely in-frame clones and lacks some. The sample includes tens of thousands of clones, 72% of them seen just once. The sample taken for sequencing was peripheral blood. The receptors were gathered from a woman of 80 years or more with acute or convalescent COVID-19. Each CDR3 is given with its conserved first and last residue. D genes are given only for firm matches. Expanded clones get a size class; other rows say once, few or many, or leave the size out.

-,-,TRBJ2-3,TRBV6-5,TGTGCCAGCAGTTACTCGCAGGGTTGGGCAGATACGCAGTATTTT,CASSYSQGWADTQYF
few,TRBD1,TRBJ1-5,TRBV5-4,TGTGCCAGCAGCCCTGACAGGGATCAGCCCCAGCATTTT,CASSPDRDQPQHF
-,TRBD2,TRBJ2-1,TRBV5-1,TGCGCCAGCAGCCCGACTAGCGGGAGGGGCTCCTACAATGAGCAGTTCTTC,CASSPTSGRGSYNEQFF
-,-,TRBJ2-3,TRBV7-3,TGTGCCAGCAGCTTAACTTATCGCACAGATACGCAGTATTTT,CASSLTYRTDTQYF
-,TRBD2,TRBJ2-3,TRBV27,TGTGCCAGCAGTTCGAGGACTAGCGGGGGGGCTAGCACAGATACGCAGTATTTT,CASSSRTSGGASTDTQYF
few,-,TRBJ1-1,TRBV14,TGTGCCAGCAGAGTTCAGGCGGGGAACACTGAAGCTTTCTTT,CASRVQAGNTEAFF
-,-,TRBJ1-2,TRBV19,TGTGCCAGTAGTCCCGCGGCGGGGGTTCTAAGGAATGGCTACACCTTC,CASSPAAGVLRNGYTF
few,-,TRBJ2-1,TRBV7-9,TGTGCCAGCAGCTTTCGGGAAGCCGAGCAGTTCTTC,CASSFREAEQFF
few,-,TRBJ2-1,TRBV7-2,TGTGCCAGCAGCTTGGGTCTAGCTAACAATGAGCAGTTCTTC,CASSLGLANNEQFF
-,TRBD1,TRBJ2-4,TRBV24-1,TGTGCCACCAGTGAGTCCGGGACAGGGAAAAACATTCAGTACTTC,CATSESGTGKNIQYF
-,-,TRBJ2-1,TRBV24-1,TGTGCCACCAGTGATTTCGGTAGCGGGACAGGGAATGAGCAGTTCTTC,CATSDFGSGTGNEQFF
-,-,TRBJ1-4,TRBV6-1,TGTGCCAGCAGTGAAGCGGGGGGTGAAAAACTGTTTTTT,CASSEAGGEKLFF
-,TRBD1,TRBJ2-7,TRBV28,TGTGCCAGCAGTATTCCGGGACAGGGGGCGAGTGAGCAGTACTTC,CASSIPGQGASEQYF
-,-,TRBJ1-2,TRBV15,TGTGCCACCAGTACCGGGATCGGCACGCTAGGCTATGGCTACACCTTC,CATSTGIGTLGYGYTF
-,-,TRBJ1-1,TRBV18,TGTGCCAGCTCAATTACGAGTAGAGACACTGAAGCTTTCTTT,CASSITSRDTEAFF
-,TRBD2,TRBJ2-2,TRBV2,TGTGCCAGCAGTCCTACTAGCGGGAAAGGTGGCGGGGAGCTGTTTTTT,CASSPTSGKGGGELFF
-,-,TRBJ2-5,TRBV6-6,TGTGCCAGCAGTTACTATCGGACAAAAGAGACCCAGTACTTC,CASSYYRTKETQYF
-,TRBD1,TRBJ1-1,TRBV7-9,TGTGCCAGCAGCTTATTTAGGGGGCCAGACACTGAAGCTTTCTTT,CASSLFRGPDTEAFF
-,-,TRBJ1-3,TRBV18,TGTGCCAGCTCACCTTTTCCGACAGGCTCTGGAAACACCATATATTTT,CASSPFPTGSGNTIYF
-,TRBD1,TRBJ2-7,TRBV7-2,TGTGCCAGCAGCTTTCCTGCCGGGACAGGGAGCGACGAGCAGTACTTC,CASSFPAGTGSDEQYF
-,TRBD2,TRBJ2-1,TRBV2,TGTGCCAGCAGTATGGAGGGAGCGGGGACTTACAATGAGCAGTTCTTC,CASSMEGAGTYNEQFF
-,-,TRBJ1-1,TRBV12-3/TRBV12-4,TGTGCCGGGGCGGAAAAAATGAACACTGAAGCTTTCTTT,CAGAEKMNTEAFF
-,-,TRBJ1-3,TRBV18,TGTGCCAGCTCACAGGACACGGGGGCTGGAAACACCATATATTTT,CASSQDTGAGNTIYF
-,-,TRBJ1-6,TRBV6-1,TGTGCCAGCAGTGAAGTTGACAGGTGGAATTCACCCCTCCACTTT,CASSEVDRWNSPLHF
-,TRBD2,TRBJ2-7,TRBV11-3,TGTGCCAGCAGCTCAAATACCGGGACTAGCGGGAGTTTCATCTACGAGCAGTACTTC,CASSSNTGTSGSFIYEQYF
-,-,TRBJ2-7,TRBV21-1,TGTGCCAGCAGCAAGGAGGCGGCGGGAGCTCACTCCTACGAGCAGTACTTC,CASSKEAAGAHSYEQYF
-,TRBD1,TRBJ2-3,TRBV19,TGTGCCAGTAGTATCGGTAACAGGGGGACAGATACGCAGTATTTT,CASSIGNRGTDTQYF
-,-,TRBJ1-3,TRBV9,TGTGCCAGCAGCGTAGAGGCACAGAACCGAAACACCATATATTTT,CASSVEAQNRNTIYF
-,TRBD1,TRBJ1-2,TRBV5-6,TGTGCCAGCAGCTCCCGGGACAGGGCGCCAGCGGGCTACACCTTC,CASSSRDRAPAGYTF